This TCR beta chain appears in the sequencing data of a study of control samples from healthy donors and cancer patients. Using immunoSEQ multiplex PCR, the repertoire was profiled, and TCRdb retains in-frame clones only, with some absent. The sample lists under 110,000 clones; roughly 90% were seen once. The CDR3 is 15 amino acids. V was shortened by 0 bases and J by 10 bases, with 18 bases between the two germline ends. CDR1 and CDR2 (germline): LGHNA, YNFKEQ. The sequenced sample was blood. This rearrangement joins TRBV4-2 to TRBJ1-1; D remains unclear. The origin of this receptor is a man aged 25 to 40 in good health. The CDR3 DNA follows: TGTGCCAGCAGCCAAGATGACATGGGCGGTCGTGGAGCTTTCTTT. Translated, it gives CASSQDDMGGRGAFF.